Listed below are T cell receptor beta chains from one sample, sequenced in a study of OX40 agonist ivuxolimab in advanced cancers. Sequencing used immunoSEQ multiplex PCR; TCRdb keeps in-frame clones, though not all of them. The table shows 95,000 to 150,000 clones, with just over 90% occurring only once. Sequenced here: CD4+ or CD8+ T cells sorted from blood, sampled in a trial of the OX40 agonist ivuxolimab. The receptor set was obtained from an adult with an advanced solid tumor such as melanoma, head and neck, liver or kidney cancer. CDR3s include the opening cysteine and the closing phenylalanine or tryptophan. A D gene is named only where the DNA matches it firmly. The size of a clone is reported for some rows only, either as once, few or many, or as a class for expanded clones.

CDR3nt	CDR3aa	v_gene	j_gene	d_gene	abundance
TGTGCCACCAGCAGAGACAGGTTGAGGAGCTCCTACGAGCAGTACTTC	CATSRDRLRSSYEQYF	TRBV15	TRBJ2-7	NA	NA
TGCGCCAGCAGCCAAACCGGGACAAGTTACACCGGGGAGCTGTTTTTT	CASSQTGTSYTGELFF	TRBV4-1	TRBJ2-2	NA	NA
TGCGCCAGCAGCCGTGTCGGCAGAGCCTACGAGCAGTACTTC	CASSRVGRAYEQYF	TRBV4-1	TRBJ2-7	NA	NA
TGTGCCAGCAGCGCTCCGGGACAGCTTTACAATGAGCAGTTCTTC	CASSAPGQLYNEQFF	TRBV2	TRBJ2-1	TRBD1	NA
TGTGCCATTGGGCCGTACGAGCAGTACTTC	CAIGPYEQYF	TRBV11-2	TRBJ2-7	NA	NA
TGTGCCAGCAGCTCCCCGACAGGGGGCCACTACGAGCAGTACTTC	CASSSPTGGHYEQYF	TRBV7-2	TRBJ2-7	TRBD1	NA
TGTGCCAGCAGCTTAAACACCGGGGAGCTGTTTTTT	CASSLNTGELFF	TRBV11-3	TRBJ2-2	NA	NA
TGTGCCAGCAGCTTAGGGGGGACTAATAACGGGGAGCTGTTTTTT	CASSLGGTNNGELFF	TRBV5-4	TRBJ2-2	NA	NA
TGTGCCAGCACACAATACTACGAGCAGTACTTC	CASTQYYEQYF	TRBV6-5	TRBJ2-7	NA	NA
TGTGCCAGCAGGGCTAGCGGTCAAGAAACCCAGTACTTC	CASRASGQETQYF	TRBV6-6	TRBJ2-5	TRBD2	NA
TGTGCCAGTAGTCTCCCGGGACGGCAGAACACTGAAGCTTTCTTT	CASSLPGRQNTEAFF	TRBV19	TRBJ1-1	NA	NA
TGTGCCAGCAGCTTGGACACCACAGATACGCAGTATTTT	CASSLDTTDTQYF	TRBV6-5	TRBJ2-3	NA	NA
TGCGCCAGCAGGGGGAGACAGCCCCAGCATTTT	CASRGRQPQHF	TRBV5-1	TRBJ1-5	NA	NA
TGCGCCAGCAGCGACGGAGGAACCGGAGAAGATACGCAGTATTTT	CASSDGGTGEDTQYF	TRBV5-1	TRBJ2-3	NA	NA
TGCAGCGTGGCATCACACGGTTACAATGAGCAGTTCTTC	CSVASHGYNEQFF	TRBV29-1	TRBJ2-1	NA	NA
TGTGCCAGCTCACCTGGAGGGGTCTACTACGAGCAGTACTTC	CASSPGGVYYEQYF	TRBV18	TRBJ2-7	NA	NA
TGTGCCAGTAGTATGTATAGGGTCTACGGGGAGCTGTTTTTT	CASSMYRVYGELFF	TRBV19	TRBJ2-2	NA	NA
TGTGCCAGCAGCCCAGACTTTACCGGGACAGCGAATAACTATGGCTACACCTTC	CASSPDFTGTANNYGYTF	TRBV7-9	TRBJ1-2	TRBD1	NA
TGTGCCAGCTCACCAACAGGGAAAGGCAATCAGCCCCAGCATTTT	CASSPTGKGNQPQHF	TRBV18	TRBJ1-5	NA	NA
TGTGCCAGCAGCCTAGGGACCGCCACCGGGGAGCTGTTTTTT	CASSLGTATGELFF	TRBV6-5	TRBJ2-2	NA	NA
TGTGCCAGCTCACAGGGGGACCCGGTTGCCTATGGCTACACCTTC	CASSQGDPVAYGYTF	TRBV18	TRBJ1-2	NA	NA
TGCGCCAGCAGCTCCGGAAGGGGTGGCGGGGAGCTGTTTTTT	CASSSGRGGGELFF	TRBV5-1	TRBJ2-2	NA	NA
TGTGCCAGCAGCCCCGGGACTAGCGGGGGGGTCCAAGAGACCCAGTACTTC	CASSPGTSGGVQETQYF	TRBV14	TRBJ2-5	TRBD2	NA
TGCACAAGCGGGGAGAACACTGAAGCTTTCTTT	CTSGENTEAFF	TRBV29-1	TRBJ1-1	NA	NA
TGTGCCAGCAGGAGGAGAGTGCAGGCTACCGATACGCAGTATTTT	CASRRRVQATDTQYF	TRBV7-8	TRBJ2-3	NA	NA
TGCGCCAGCAGCTCCGAACGGGGGTTCAATGAGCAGTTCTTC	CASSSERGFNEQFF	TRBV5-1	TRBJ2-1	NA	NA
TGTGCCAGCACAACAGGGAGCGCCTACGAGCAGTACTTC	CASTTGSAYEQYF	TRBV6-1	TRBJ2-7	NA	NA
TGTGCCTGGAGTGCCGGACTAGAGTACAATGAGCAGTTCTTC	CAWSAGLEYNEQFF	TRBV30	TRBJ2-1	TRBD2	NA
TGTGCCAGCAGCCAAGATTCAGGGGAAATGAACACTGAAGCTTTCTTT	CASSQDSGEMNTEAFF	TRBV4-2	TRBJ1-1	NA	once